This T cell receptor beta chain was recovered during a study of neoadjuvant nivolumab and ipilimumab in lung cancer. Across the whole study: Nivolumab 3 mg/kg was given days 1, 15 and 29, plus ipilimumab 1 mg/kg day 1 in combination. Regarding the study as a whole: Only a small number of samples underwent TCR sequencing. Blood richness before therapy tracked richness in tumors resected after neoadjuvant therapy.

The CDR3 has 16 amino acids. Germline values: CDR1 SGHTA, CDR2 FQGNSA. J lost 6 bases, V lost 6 bases, and 11 bases had no gene match. Regarding this clone: The antigen remains unidentified.

Sequenced by immunoSEQ multiplex PCR; TCRdb stores in-frame clones only, minus some. The profile shows about 18,000 clones, 85% to 90% of them singletons. The rearrangement uses TRBV7-2 and TRBJ2-1, with 10 bases lining up with TRBD2. The source of this sequence is an adult with non-small cell lung cancer. Sequencing was performed on peripheral blood, taken before neoadjuvant nivolumab, alone or with ipilimumab. The DNA of the CDR3 is TGTGCCAGCAGGAAAGACTCTAGCGGGAGAATCAATGAGCAGTTCTTC. It encodes CASRKDSSGRINEQFF.